The 28 T cell receptor beta chains below come from one sample, sequenced in a study of molecular identifiers for immune sequencing clone quantification. MiXCR was run by TCRdb on the PCR reads, yielding one entry per CDR3 protein. The sample contains under 600,000 distinct CDR3 sequences, around 23% of which appear only once. Sequenced: naive CD8+ T cells from blood, with Jurkat cell RNA spiked in. Subset denoted: FACS-sorted CD8+CD4-CCR7+CD45RA+ naive T cells. The receptors come from a human donor in good health. Some libraries in this study had Jurkat cell RNA spiked in.

V and J are TRBV20-1 and TRBJ2-1; 7 bases agree with TRBD1. V lost 3 bases to trimming and J lost 9 bases; unmatched junction nucleotides: 11. Germline V lookup: CDR1 DFQATT, CDR2 SNEGSKA (reference sequence). This CDR3 has 14 amino acids. The CDR3 protein is CSASTGTAIPEQFF. The CDR3 DNA reads TGCAGTGCTAGCACCGGGACAGCGATTCCTGAGCAGTTCTTC.

The chain links TRBV7-9 to TRBJ2-7; TRBD2 is a possible D gene (7 bases). Germline CDR1 is SEHNR and CDR2 is FQNEAQ (reference sequence). The CDR3 runs 14 residues. The ends were cut back, 5 bases at V and 2 bases at J, with 13 bases in the middle. CDR3 amino acids: CASSGGAGAYEQYF. CDR3 DNA sequence: TGTGCCAGCAGCGGGGGGGCAGGGGCCTACGAGCAGTACTTC.

In the case of this clonotype: Relative to the germline gene, one junction end is altered; a read error may explain this. The chain uses TRBV5-3 and TRBJ2-5; 11 positions agree with TRBD1. TRBV5-3 is sorted into the ORF group, with uncertain function. CDR3 length equals 17 residues. For the CDR3, the DNA is TGTGCCAGCAGCTCCGGACAGGGGGCCGAGAGGGTGGAGACCCAGTACTTC. This sequence encodes CASSSGQGAERVETQYF.

This clonotype was detected many times. J is TRBJ2-3 and V is TRBV7-6; either TRBD1 or TRBD2 may supply D (5 bases each). V dropped 5 bases and J dropped 1 base, with 16 bases sitting between them. Germline CDR1 reads SGHVS; CDR2 reads FNYEAQ. The length of the CDR3 is 16 residues. The CDR3 bases are TGTGCCAGCAGCGTGGGCCGGGGCGGAGGCACAGATACGCAGTATTTT. It specifies CASSVGRGGGTDTQYF.

V usage is TRBV6-5 and J usage is TRBJ2-7; no definite D call. The CDR3 extends over 14 amino acids. Germline loops: CDR1 MNHEY, CDR2 SVGAGI. Trimming took 7 bases from V and 6 from J, leaving 19 bases between them. The CDR3 nucleotides are TGTGCCAGCAACATAGCAGCAGGTGAGGTCGAGCAGTACTTC. It encodes CASNIAAGEVEQYF.

V and J are TRBV20-1 and TRBJ2-1; 11 nucleotides align to TRBD2. V dropped 5 bases and J dropped 4; count of bases not matched to a gene: 7. Germline-derived CDR1 and CDR2 are DFQATT and SNEGSKA (reference sequence). The CDR3 has 15 residues. CDR3 region: CSARKLAGEYNEQFF. The CDR3, as DNA: TGCAGTGCTCGTAAACTAGCGGGGGAGTACAATGAGCAGTTCTTC.

The gene calls are TRBV10-1 and TRBJ2-3, with unresolved D. This CDR3 region has 15 residues. Trimming removed 3 bases from V and 2 bases from J, with 12 bases in between. CDR1 is WNHNN and CDR2 is SYGVQD in the germline V gene (reference sequence). The CDR3 bases are TGCGCCAGCAGTGATGCACCGGGTCTCACAGATACGCAGTATTTT. This codes for CASSDAPGLTDTQYF.

The chain employs TRBV24-1 and TRBJ2-1; 7 bases fit TRBD1. The junction had 5 bases not matched to a gene; V was cut back by 12 bases and J by 4 bases. Germline V gives CDR1 KGHDR, CDR2 SFDVKD. The CDR3 runs to 12 residues. CDR3 bases: TGTGCCGCCTCGGGACAGTACAATGAGCAGTTCTTC. This translates into CAASGQYNEQFF.

The V gene is TRBV18, the J gene TRBJ2-3; no definite D call. CDR1 is KGHSH and CDR2 is LQKENI in the germline V gene. V dropped 1 base and J dropped 0 bases, with 17 bases sitting between them. The CDR3 length is 18 residues. In nucleotides, the CDR3 is TGTGCCAGCTCACCACTCCCCGGGCTACTAACGAGCACAGATACGCAGTATTTT. It specifies CASSPLPGLLTSTDTQYF.

This clonotype was seen ten or more times. The CDR3 loop is CSARHITDTQYF. The CDR3 DNA reads as TGCAGTGCCAGGCATATCACAGATACGCAGTATTTT. The chain joins TRBV20-1 to TRBJ2-3; D is uncertain. Between the trimmed V and J ends, which lost 6 bases and 2 bases, there was a span of 9 bases. Germline CDR1 and CDR2: DFQATT and SNEGSKA (reference sequence). This CDR3 region has 12 residues.

This clonotype has ten or more counts. V usage is TRBV7-8 and J usage is TRBJ2-5; D remains unclear. Trimming took 5 bases from V and 1 from J, leaving 14 bases between them. Germline assignment: CDR1 SGHVS and CDR2 FQNEAQ. The length of the CDR3 is 15 residues. CDR3 protein: CASSPSVVVQETQYF. As DNA, the CDR3 is TGTGCCAGCAGCCCTAGTGTAGTGGTCCAAGAGACCCAGTACTTC.

The table lists this clonotype with many counts. The CDR3 DNA follows: TGTGCCAGCAGTGGGGGCGGGAACGGGGAGCTGTTTTTT. Amino acid sequence: CASSGGGNGELFF. The chain combines TRBV6-5 with TRBJ2-2; either TRBD1 or TRBD2 may fit D (6 bases each). The CDR3 is 13 amino acids. V dropped 5 bases and J dropped 7 bases, with 11 bases sitting between them. From germline, CDR1 is MNHEY and CDR2 SVGAGI.

The chain uses TRBV5-1 and TRBJ2-5, with 9 nucleotides matching TRBD1. V lost 4 bases, J lost 5 bases, and 12 bases stayed unmatched. The CDR3 is 16 amino acids. The V gene's germline CDR1 is SGHRS and CDR2 YFSETQ. CDR3 in amino acids: CASSRAGQGSAETQYF. Here the CDR3 DNA reads TGCGCCAGCAGCCGTGCCGGACAGGGGAGCGCGGAGACCCAGTACTTC.

This clonotype was seen more than once but under ten times. The genes are TRBV7-6 and TRBJ2-1, with a tentative D call TRBD2 (5 bases). V lost 4 bases and J 7 bases, leaving 14 bases between the germline ends. The CDR3 is made up of 14 amino acids. Germline lookup yields CDR1 SGHVS and CDR2 FNYEAQ. CDR3 in amino acids: CASSSGSLGNEQFF. The CDR3 DNA follows: TGTGCCAGCAGCTCGGGGTCCCTGGGGAATGAGCAGTTCTTC.

In its sample, this clonotype was seen many times. The chain couples TRBV6-2 or TRBV6-3 to TRBJ2-7; no reliable D call. V dropped 2 bases and J dropped 0 bases, with 11 bases sitting between them. Looked up from germline, CDR1 is MNHEY and CDR2 is SVGEGT. The CDR3 length is 15 residues. CDR3 loop: CASSYGPGNSYEQYF. Written as DNA, the CDR3 is TGTGCCAGCAGTTACGGCCCAGGTAACTCCTACGAGCAGTACTTC.

Of note for this clonotype: The junction and the germline gene differ at one end; a read error may be behind it. V gene TRBV6-2 or TRBV6-3 combines with J gene TRBJ2-5; 8 bases line up with TRBD1. The CDR3 is 16 residues long. Looked up from germline, CDR1 is MNHEY and CDR2 is SVGEGT. CDR3 DNA sequence: TGTGCCAGCAGACCACCCAGGACAGGGTTTGTAGAGGCCCAGTACTTC. This translates into CASRPPRTGFVEAQYF.

The CDR3 DNA follows: TGTGCCAGCAGCGAGGGGGGCACGACAGTAGAGACCCAGTACTTC. Translated: CASSEGGTTVETQYF. V and J are TRBV9 and TRBJ2-5; TRBD1 or TRBD2 may be the D gene (6 bases each). The germline V gene encodes CDR1 SGDLS and CDR2 YYNGEE. The CDR3 extends over 15 amino acids. Trimming left V 3 bases short and J 4 bases short, with 16 bases between.

In this sample, this clonotype turned up a few times. The CDR3 loop is CASSQESSKPYSRDTQYF. The CDR3 DNA is TGTGCCAGCAGCCAAGAAAGTTCTAAGCCCTATTCCAGAGATACGCAGTATTTT. The V call is TRBV3-1, the J call TRBJ2-3, with unresolved D. Germline values: CDR1 LGHDT, CDR2 YNNKEL (reference sequence). This CDR3 contains 18 residues. V was cut by 0 bases and J by 5 bases, with 21 bases left in between.

This chain uses TRBV6-5 with TRBJ2-3, with a possible D match to TRBD2 (5 bases). CDR3 size: 15 residues. Germline V CDR1 and CDR2: MNHEY, SVGAGI. The ends were cut back, 5 bases at V and 0 bases at J, with 12 bases in the middle. CDR3 bases: TGTGCCAGCAGTCGTGGACTCCCTAGCACAGATACGCAGTATTTT. Translation gives CASSRGLPSTDTQYF.

This clonotype was recorded at least ten times. J is TRBJ2-1 and V is TRBV4-1; possible D gene TRBD2, 5 bases. The germline V gene encodes CDR1 MGHRA and CDR2 YSYEKL. The CDR3 runs to 16 residues. V was pared by 4 bases and J by 4 bases, with 17 bases between. CDR3 nucleotides: TGCGCCAGCAGCCCGTCCCCTCCCCGGGATTACAATGAGCAGTTCTTC. Protein product: CASSPSPPRDYNEQFF.

In regard to this clonotype: A much bigger clone sits one base away, suggesting this may be a read error. The CDR3 DNA sequence: TGTGCCAGCAGTCCCGGGACAGGGATCGATACGCAGTATTTT. This gives the protein CASSPGTGIDTQYF. The V call is TRBV2, the J call TRBJ2-3, with 9 bases identical to TRBD1. V was pared by 5 bases and J by 6 bases, with 6 bases of the junction left unmatched. Germline CDR1 reads SNHLY; CDR2 reads FYNNEI. The CDR3 has 14 residues.

The J gene is TRBJ2-1, the V gene TRBV19, with D unclear. The V and J ends lost 4 bases and 1 base respectively, with 11 bases between them. The CDR3 loop spans 15 amino acids. Germline V gene lookup returns CDR1 LNHDA and CDR2 SQIVND (reference sequence). CDR3 region: CASSKGSRSYNEQFF. CDR3 sequence (DNA): TGTGCCAGTAGTAAGGGCTCTAGGTCCTACAATGAGCAGTTCTTC.

This clonotype was counted many times. V and J are TRBV2 and TRBJ2-5; the match to TRBD1 covers 10 bases. The CDR3 consists of 14 residues. Germline assignment: CDR1 SNHLY and CDR2 FYNNEI. Trimming at V came to 2 bases and at J to 4 bases, leaving 1 base not matched to a gene. The CDR3 region is CASSERTGGETQYF. The CDR3 DNA is TGTGCCAGCAGTGAACGGACAGGGGGAGAGACCCAGTACTTC. The variable domain in full, with the rest retrieved from reference TRBV2 and TRBJ2-5, is EPEVTQTPSHQVTQMGQEVILRCVPISNHLYFYWYRQILGQKVEFLVSFYNNEISEKSEIFDDQFSVERPDGSNFTLKIRSTKLEDSAMYFCASSERTGGETQYFGPGTRLLVL.

The chain combines TRBV7-9 with TRBJ2-3; maybe TRBD2 (5 bases). This CDR3 is built from 12 residues. From germline, CDR1 is SEHNR and CDR2 FQNEAQ (reference sequence). CDR3 region: CASSGVVDTQYF. The CDR3 nucleotides are TGTGCAAGCTCCGGGGTGGTGGATACGCAGTATTTT.

In this sample, this clonotype turned up many times. This chain joins TRBV29-1 and TRBJ2-7, with D perhaps matching TRBD1 or TRBD2 (6 bases each). V lost 4 bases and J 4 bases, leaving 17 bases between the germline ends. CDR1 and CDR2 (germline): SQVTM, ANQGSEA. The CDR3 is made up of 14 amino acids. The CDR3, as DNA: TGCAGCGTTGTATGGTCGGGGGCGAGGTACGAGCAGTACTTC. It codes for CSVVWSGARYEQYF.

This clonotype was recorded many times. The chain recombines TRBV7-9 with TRBJ1-1; D unclear. CDR3 length: 15 amino acids. V lost 3 bases, J lost 1 base, and 12 bases lay in between. The germline gives CDR1 SEHNR, CDR2 FQNEAQ (reference sequence). The CDR3 DNA reads TGTGCCAGCAGCTTTCCCCCTACAAAGAACACTGAAGCTTTCTTT. This gives the protein CASSFPPTKNTEAFF.

In this sample, this clonotype turned up once. The rearrangement joins TRBV4-1 to TRBJ2-7, with a possible D match to TRBD2 (5 bases). The CDR3 is made up of 15 amino acids. Between the trimmed V and J ends, which lost 1 base and 3 bases, there was a span of 13 bases. CDR1 MGHRA and CDR2 YSYEKL come from the germline V gene. CDR3 coding DNA: TGCGCCAGCAGCCAAGCCGTCCTAGCAAGCTACGAGCAGTACTTC. This translates into CASSQAVLASYEQYF.

This clonotype has at least ten counts. The chain employs TRBV5-1 and TRBJ2-3; D is unresolved. CDR3 length equals 12 residues. Germline CDR1 SGHRS, CDR2 YFSETQ. Trimming stripped 3 bases from V and 4 bases from J, with 6 bases between. CDR3 region: CASSYNADTQYF. The CDR3 DNA reads TGCGCCAGCAGCTATAACGCAGATACGCAGTATTTT.